The present entry profiles one TCR beta chain with its context. The antigen is unknown. The data were obtained in a study of OX40 agonist ivuxolimab in advanced cancers. Data came from immunoSEQ multiplex PCR; TCRdb stores just in-frame clones and leaves some out. The sample contains 75,000 to 80,000 clones, more than 70% of which appear only once. Study findings and constraints: The study found that CD8+ T cells averaged more expanded clones than CD4+.

Per the germline V gene, CDR1 is SGHVS and CDR2 is FNYEAQ. Losses at the gene ends were 1 base for V and 7 bases for J; bases not matched to a gene: 4. This CDR3 has 16 amino acids. The gene calls are TRBV7-6 and TRBJ2-2, with 12 nucleotides matching TRBD2. Sequencing was performed on CD4+ or CD8+ T cells sorted from blood, taken in a trial of the OX40 agonist ivuxolimab. The sequence was obtained from an adult with an advanced solid tumor such as melanoma, head and neck, liver or kidney cancer. CDR3 DNA: TGTGCCAGCAGCTTAGGACTAGCGGGAGTGATCGGGGAGCTGTTTTTT. Translated, it gives CASSLGLAGVIGELFF.